These 29 T cell receptor beta chains came from one sample sequenced in a study of ipilimumab plus nivolumab after autologous stem cell transplantation listed by TCRdb under 2021. To prepare the library, the immunoSEQ multiplex PCR assay was applied. TCRdb's version of the immuneACCESS table is confined to in-frame rearrangements and falls short of the full clone set. An unresolved V gene accounts for under half of the shortfall where checked; the remainder is of unknown origin. A total of about 83,000 clones appear in this sample, under 85% of them only once. The ten largest clones represent 2.2% of the sample. The sequences come from PBMCs, collected in a trial of ipilimumab plus nivolumab as post-transplant consolidation. The receptors were sampled from a male donor with diffuse large B-cell lymphoma.

This clone was detected a few times. V is TRBV13 and J is TRBJ1-3; 10 nucleotides agree with TRBD1. Germline trimming cut 0 bases from V and 0 bases from J; bases unmatched to any gene: 5. This CDR3 is built from 18 residues. Germline V CDR1 and CDR2: PRHDT, FYEKMQ (reference sequence). The CDR3 loop reads CASSLGPDRGLSGNTIYF. CDR3 DNA sequence: TGTGCCAGCAGCTTAGGTCCTGACAGGGGGCTCTCTGGAAACACCATATATTTT. The variable domain in full, completed from reference TRBV13 and TRBJ1-3, reads AAGVIQSPRHLIKEKRETATLKCYPIPRHDTVYWYQQGPGQDPQFLISFYEKMQSDKGSIPDRFSAQQFSDYHSELNMSSLELGDSALYFCASSLGPDRGLSGNTIYFGEGSWLTVV.

The genes are TRBV2 and TRBJ2-4; D ambiguous. Germline assignment: CDR1 SNHLY and CDR2 FYNNEI. The V end lost 5 bases, the J end lost 9 bases, and 17 bases lay between the germline ends. CDR3 length equals 14 residues. CDR3 protein: CASSPRPGRGIQYF. The CDR3 nucleotides are TGTGCCAGCAGTCCCCGTCCCGGCCGAGGCATTCAGTACTTC.

This clone has a handful of counts. V gene TRBV19 combines with J gene TRBJ1-3; D not certain. The CDR3 is 15 residues long. Deletions cut 6 bases from V and 4 bases from J, with 16 bases between. CDR1 is LNHDA, CDR2 SQIVND, per germline (reference sequence). The CDR3 DNA sequence: TGTGCCAGTAGGATATTACACCTTCGCGGAAACACCATATATTTT. Translated: CASRILHLRGNTIYF.

The rearrangement uses TRBV10-2 and TRBJ1-3, with D possibly TRBD1 on 5 matching bases. This CDR3 region has 15 residues. The V and J ends lost 0 bases and 2 bases respectively, with 8 bases between them. Germline V gene lookup returns CDR1 WSHSY and CDR2 SAAADI. In nucleotides, the CDR3 is TGCGCCAGCAGTGAGTCGGCAGGGACTGGAAACACCATATATTTT. It codes for CASSESAGTGNTIYF.

The rearrangement links TRBV27 to TRBJ1-2; 7 nucleotides align to TRBD1. The CDR3 totals 14 residues. The J segment lost 2 bases and the V segment lost 5 bases, leaving 5 bases of the junction unmatched. Germline CDR1 and CDR2: MNHEY and SMNVEV (reference sequence). For the CDR3, the DNA is TGTGCCAGCAGTCCGGGGGGACAGAACTATGGCTACACCTTC. Protein sequence: CASSPGGQNYGYTF.

The chain combines TRBV6-5 with TRBJ1-2; D not resolved. This CDR3 has 12 residues. Germline assignment: CDR1 MNHEY and CDR2 SVGAGI. Trimming left V 2 bases short and J 8 bases short, with 9 bases between. In DNA, the CDR3 is TGTGCCAGCAGTTACGTGGGGAAGGGCTACACCTTC. Translation gives CASSYVGKGYTF.

This chain uses TRBV5-6 with TRBJ2-7; perhaps TRBD2 as D (5 bases). CDR1 and CDR2 from the germline V gene are SGHDT and YYEEEE. The CDR3 spans 12 residues. Deletions cut 4 bases from V and 6 bases from J, with 11 bases between. CDR3 protein: CASSVRGSEQYF. CDR3 sequence (DNA): TGTGCCAGCAGCGTCCGGGGTTCCGAGCAGTACTTC. Using reference TRBV5-6 and TRBJ2-7 for the parts outside the CDR3, the full variable domain is DAGVTQSPTHLIKTRGQQVTLRCSPKSGHDTVSWYQQALGQGPQFIFQYYEEEERQRGNFPDRFSGHQFPNYSSELNVNALLLGDSALYLCASSVRGSEQYFGPGTRLTVT.

The chain is built from TRBV2 and TRBJ2-3; 14 positions agree with TRBD2. V was pared by 6 bases and J by 5 bases, with 4 bases of the junction left unmatched. The CDR3 is made up of 15 amino acids. Germline values: CDR1 SNHLY, CDR2 FYNNEI. The CDR3 loop is CASRDGTSGRDTQYF. CDR3 bases: TGTGCCAGCAGAGACGGGACTAGCGGGAGAGATACGCAGTATTTT.

The V gene is TRBV5-4, the J gene TRBJ2-3; the match to TRBD1 covers 9 bases. This CDR3 is built from 15 residues. The germline gives CDR1 SGHNT, CDR2 YYREEE (reference sequence). J gave up 1 base and V 5 bases, and 5 bases lay outside the gene matches. The CDR3 is CASRPRQGGTDTQYF. The CDR3 DNA sequence: TGTGCCAGCAGGCCCCGACAGGGGGGCACAGATACGCAGTATTTT.

This sequence joins TRBV9 and TRBJ1-6; 11 bases are shared with TRBD1. The CDR3 has 15 residues. V lost 0 bases and J lost 9; bases outside the gene matches: 2. The germline V gene encodes CDR1 SGDLS and CDR2 YYNGEE. CDR3 in amino acids: CASSVGTGGTSPLHF. In nucleotides, the CDR3 is TGTGCCAGCAGCGTAGGGACAGGGGGCACTTCACCCCTCCACTTT.

The chain uses TRBV18 and TRBJ2-5; D gene ambiguous. This CDR3 contains 14 residues. Per germline, CDR1 KGHSH and CDR2 LQKENI. V dropped 3 bases and J dropped 4 bases, with 12 bases sitting between them. CDR3 in amino acids: CASSPFKGPETQYF. CDR3 DNA: TGTGCCAGCTCACCGTTTAAGGGTCCAGAGACCCAGTACTTC.

The chain uses TRBV29-1 and TRBJ2-3; TRBD2 aligns across 8 bases. This CDR3 comprises 15 residues. With 1 base clipped from V and 2 bases from J, the junction kept 5 bases outside the gene matches. The germline V gene encodes CDR1 SQVTM and CDR2 ANQGSEA. The CDR3 sequence is CSVEVGAGATDTQYF. In DNA form, the CDR3 reads TGCAGCGTTGAAGTCGGAGCGGGGGCCACAGATACGCAGTATTTT.

The DNA of the CDR3 is TGCGCCAGCAGCTTGGGACACACGATTTCTGGAAACACCATATATTTT. It encodes CASSLGHTISGNTIYF. The genes are TRBV5-1 and TRBJ1-3; D is ambiguous. Germline CDR1 reads SGHRS; CDR2 reads YFSETQ. Trimming removed 0 bases at V and 1 base at J, with 11 bases between. This CDR3 spans 16 amino acids.

This clone has a handful of counts. Different DNA sequences within this sample yield the same CDR3. The rearrangement links TRBV5-1 to TRBJ1-6, with D perhaps matching TRBD1 (5 bases). The CDR3 sequence is 16 residues long. Germline V gene sequence: CDR1 SGHRS, CDR2 YFSETQ. V was shortened by 0 bases and J by 9 bases, with 16 bases between the two germline ends. The CDR3 loop reads CASSLGPGTGTSPLHF. In DNA form, the CDR3 reads TGCGCCAGCAGCTTGGGTCCCGGGACGGGGACTTCACCCCTCCACTTT.

J is TRBJ2-2 and V is TRBV30; D call uncertain. The germline CDR1 and CDR2 sequences are GTSNPN and SVGIG (reference sequence). V was pared by 6 bases and J by 5 bases, with 16 bases between. The CDR3 is 14 residues long. CDR3 residues: CACHGVVGTGELFF. In DNA form, the CDR3 reads TGTGCCTGCCATGGGGTTGTAGGGACCGGGGAGCTGTTTTTT.

This clone has just one count. The gene calls are TRBV5-4 and TRBJ2-3, with D maybe TRBD1 (5 bases). V gave up 2 bases and J gave up 4 bases, with 14 bases separating them. Per the germline V gene, CDR1 is SGHNT and CDR2 is YYREEE (reference sequence). The CDR3 covers 15 residues. CDR3 sequence (DNA): TGTGCCAGCAGCTTAATGGCAGGGAAAGCAGATACGCAGTATTTT. Translating it yields CASSLMAGKADTQYF.

The chain employs TRBV4-1 and TRBJ2-3; 11 bases fit TRBD2. Looked up from germline, CDR1 is MGHRA and CDR2 is YSYEKL. CDR3 length: 16 residues. V lost 0 bases and J lost 6; bases outside the gene matches: 5. The CDR3 protein is CASSQDEASGGDTQYF. For the CDR3, the DNA is TGCGCCAGCAGCCAAGATGAGGCTAGCGGGGGGGATACGCAGTATTTT.

This clone came up a few times. This chain uses TRBV2 with TRBJ1-1; 9 bases line up with TRBD1. CDR1 is SNHLY, CDR2 FYNNEI, per germline. This CDR3 has 14 residues. V lost 6 bases to trimming and J lost 1 base; unmatched junction nucleotides: 3. CDR3 sequence (DNA): TGTGCCAGCAGCTCGGGACAGGGGAACACTGAAGCTTTCTTT. Translated, it gives CASSSGQGNTEAFF.

The chain employs TRBV6-5 and TRBJ2-7; 8 bases fit TRBD1. This CDR3 is built from 12 residues. V gave up 6 bases and J gave up 3 bases; unmatched junction bases: 1. The germline V gene has CDR1 MNHEY and CDR2 SVGAGI. CDR3 nucleotide sequence: TGTGCCAGCAGGACAGGGGACTACGAGCAGTACTTC. It specifies CASRTGDYEQYF.

The rearrangement links TRBV30 to TRBJ2-5; D possibly corresponds to TRBD1 (5 bases). The V end lost 2 bases, the J end lost 7 bases, and 11 bases lay between the germline ends. The CDR3 contains 12 residues. Germline V gives CDR1 GTSNPN, CDR2 SVGIG (reference sequence). CDR3 loop: CAWSPGNPTQYF. In DNA, the CDR3 is TGTGCCTGGAGTCCAGGGAATCCGACCCAGTACTTC. Drawing the rest from reference TRBV30 and TRBJ2-5, the complete variable domain is SQTIHQWPATLVQPVGSPLSLECTVEGTSNPNLYWYRQAAGRGLQLLFYSVGIGQISSEVPQNLSASRPQDRQFILSSKKLLLSDSGFYLCAWSPGNPTQYFGPGTRLLVL.

V usage is TRBV5-4 and J usage is TRBJ2-3, with D possibly TRBD1 on 6 matching bases. The V gene lost 2 bases and the J gene lost 1 base, with 14 bases spanning the gap. There are 16 residues in the CDR3. The V gene's germline CDR1 is SGHNT and CDR2 YYREEE (reference sequence). DNA of the CDR3: TGTGCCAGCAGCTTTTTAGGGGGTTCGGGCACAGATACGCAGTATTTT. Its translation: CASSFLGGSGTDTQYF.

In DNA form, the CDR3 reads TGCGCCAGCAGCCAAGTGGGAGCGTACGAGCAGTACTTC. Amino acids: CASSQVGAYEQYF. This chain uses TRBV4-1 with TRBJ2-7, with D perhaps TRBD2 (5 bases). The germline CDR1 and CDR2 sequences are MGHRA and YSYEKL. V was trimmed by 1 base and J by 4 bases, leaving 8 bases between them. The CDR3 runs to 13 residues.

The chain links TRBV5-5 to TRBJ1-2; 9 bases line up with TRBD1. J was trimmed by 4 bases and V by 4 bases; bases with no gene match: 5. The CDR3 sequence is 14 residues long. The germline V gene has CDR1 SGHKS and CDR2 YYEKEE (reference sequence). CDR3 nucleotide sequence: TGTGCCAGCAGCACGGACAGGGGAATCTATGGCTACACCTTC. Protein: CASSTDRGIYGYTF.

The chain carries TRBV18 and TRBJ1-2; no clear D. Germline lookup yields CDR1 KGHSH and CDR2 LQKENI. This CDR3 contains 14 residues. Between the trimmed V and J ends, which lost 0 bases and 8 bases, there was a span of 13 bases. The chain's CDR3 is CASSPPEKGVGYTF. The CDR3 DNA follows: TGTGCCAGCTCACCACCGGAAAAGGGTGTAGGCTACACCTTC.

The V gene is TRBV7-2, the J gene TRBJ2-7; the match to TRBD1 covers 10 bases. This CDR3 is 15 amino acids long. Trimming removed 5 bases from V and 2 bases from J; junction bases left unmatched: 6. Germline CDR1 is SGHTA and CDR2 is FQGNSA. This CDR3 reads CASSGRDRGPYEQYF. The CDR3 DNA is TGTGCCAGCAGCGGCCGGGACAGGGGTCCCTACGAGCAGTACTTC.

The chain couples TRBV7-2 to TRBJ2-1, with D unresolved. The ends were cut back, 6 bases at V and 6 bases at J, with 27 bases in the middle. The CDR3 runs to 18 residues. Germline values: CDR1 SGHTA, CDR2 FQGNSA. The CDR3 loop is CASRSRLLISNIGNEQFF. For the CDR3, the DNA is TGTGCCAGCAGGTCCCGACTTCTGATTAGTAACATTGGCAATGAGCAGTTCTTC.

The J gene is TRBJ1-6, the V gene TRBV6-4; D unresolved. There are 14 residues in the CDR3. The V gene's germline CDR1 is MRHNA and CDR2 SNTAGT. V dropped 6 bases and J dropped 8 bases, with 14 bases sitting between them. CDR3 sequence: CASRHWPRDSPLHF. The CDR3 bases are TGTGCCAGCAGACACTGGCCCCGGGATTCACCCCTCCACTTT.

The V call is TRBV6-6, the J call TRBJ2-3; 9 nucleotides agree with TRBD2. The CDR3 covers 15 residues. Germline lookup yields CDR1 MNHNY and CDR2 SVGAGI (reference sequence). V dropped 5 bases and J dropped 4; count of bases not matched to a gene: 7. The CDR3 sequence is CASSRGLAVADTQYF. CDR3 in DNA: TGTGCCAGCAGTAGGGGACTAGCTGTGGCAGATACGCAGTATTTT.

This sequence joins TRBV11-2 and TRBJ1-1, with D unclear. Germline V CDR1 and CDR2: SGHAT, FQNNGV. The CDR3 is 14 residues long. Trimming removed 3 bases at V and 5 bases at J, with 13 bases between. The CDR3 bases are TGTGCCAGCAGCTTGGACCCCGGGTCGACTGAAGCTTTCTTT. Its translation is CASSLDPGSTEAFF.